The sequence of this T cell receptor (beta chain) was determined in a study of CD8 T cells in Susac syndrome. Study-wide findings and caveats: Susac-specific public clones found in total CD8+ repertoires numbered about 17, and those in CD8+ TEMRA repertoires numbered about five.

It was with random hexamers that about 0.45 to 1 ug RNA was reverse transcribed. Amplification of the TCR beta CDR3 was carried out by immunoSEQ multiplex PCR, which spanned a total of 54 Vbeta and 13 Jbeta segments. TCRdb fed the immunoSEQ multiplex PCR reads into MiXCR, producing one record per CDR3 protein. The data hold roughly 110,000 distinct CDR3 sequences, with roughly 95% observed a single time. A remark on this clonotype: As yet, its antigen is unknown.

Sequencing was done on a sample of CD8+ T cells from PBMCs. This receptor was identified in a human donor with Susac syndrome.

The CDR3 DNA reads as TGCAGTGCTACTCAAGCAGCGGACCCCACAGATACGCAGTATTTT. It yields the protein CSATQAADPTDTQYF. The chain couples TRBV20-1 to TRBJ2-3; tentative D call: TRBD2 (5 bases). The germline CDR1 and CDR2 sequences are DFQATT and SNEGSKA (reference sequence). Trimming took off 4 bases at V and 2 bases at J, with 16 bases between the two ends. The CDR3 loop spans 15 amino acids.